This TCR beta chain was recorded in a study of blood T cells in healthy people across ages (dated by TCRdb to the mid-2010s). Broadly, across the study: In model experiments, template switching captured roughly one uniquely barcoded TCR beta cDNA molecule for every two T cells. The study measured age-related changes in TCR beta repertoire diversity using deep sequencing normalized with unique cDNA molecular identifiers. The donors were divided into four age groups: young (average approximately 17 years), middle-aged (roughly 40), aged (about 62) and long-lived (nearly 85). To avoid experimental bias, donors of different ages were randomly spread across the sequencing lanes. The study analyzed two additional independent replicas of 1 million unique cDNA reads from the same blood draw for two donors, one aged 18 to 29 and one aged 80 or older. What the authors observed across the whole study: Bulk unsorted PBMC profiling prevented conclusive comparison of naive and antigen-experienced compartments. There was a strong correlation between observed TCR beta diversity and the percentage of naive T cells measured by flow cytometry. Estimates of total diversity from one million sequenced T cells were regarded as lower bounds and underestimates. As age increased, observed TCR beta diversity per million T cells dropped in a roughly linear way, and a significant reduction was already evident by age approximately 40. Compared with the aged group, the long-lived group had more naive CD4+ T cells, fewer expanded clones and increased TCR diversity, suggesting age selection. Donor CMV infection status was unknown, potentially confounding age-related changes in expanded clonotypes.

The approximately 41 donors, aged about 6 to 90 years, were systemically healthy Caucasian individuals from Russia. Each donor gave ten milliliters of peripheral blood, collected into EDTA-treated Vacutainer tubes. Ficoll-Paque density-gradient centrifugation was used to isolate PBMCs, with at least 7 million per sample. Trizol reagent was used to extract total RNA from PBMCs, with at least 5.5 micrograms per sample. For every donor, flow cytometry on a PBMC aliquot measured the percentage of naive CD45RAhigh/CD27high T cells. At the junction V is shortened by 6 bases and J by 1 base, with 19 bases in between. Sequences SNHLY (CDR1) and FYNNEI (CDR2) are obtained from the germline V gene. From its cysteine to its phenylalanine, the CDR3 spans 18 amino acids. The CDR3 DNA has 54 bases and is translated from base 1. The library was produced with 5' RACE. TCRdb names Illumina HiSeq 2500 as the instrument used. A second PCR of about 7 to 12 cycles was performed with a sample-barcoded 5' primer and a J-beta primer mix. A template-switch 5' adaptor carrying 12 random nucleotides introduced a unique molecular identifier onto each TCR beta cDNA molecule. Each sample yielded at least 2.5 million CDR3-containing paired-end reads. First-strand cDNA was synthesized from all RNA with the Mint cDNA synthesis kit, primed by a TRBC-specific oligonucleotide. After uracil-DNA glycosylase treatment, a first 18-cycle PCR used universal primers M1SS and BC2_uni_R on all cDNA. Turning to the authors' computational methods: For normalization, 1 million high-quality reads were randomly selected from each sample, with every read carrying a distinct molecular identifier. Reads sharing molecular identifiers were discarded rather than binned into consensus sequences. CDR3 identification, clonotype clustering and error correction used MiTCR with a Q25 quality threshold and the strictest error-elimination algorithm. A nonparametric unseen species model with Euler transformation was used to estimate lower-bound total TCR beta diversity. The public reads were reanalyzed by TCRdb: fastp trimming at Q25, MiXCR alignment, in-frame beta chains only. Rows matching on CDR3 protein sequence are summarized as one entry with the most common DNA and genes. It is TCRdb's table, rather than the study itself, that gives the V and J calls and clone size. The table for this sample lists about 1.6 million distinct CDR3 sequences; around 35% of them were counted only once. The ten largest clones represent 11% of the sample.

As for this clonotype: Its target antigen remains unknown. No per-base quality is available; no much larger clone lies one base away.

Recombination connected TRBV2 to TRBJ2-6; a confident D gene designation cannot be given. The clonotype originates from a woman under 40 in good health. The sample comprised blood. The DNA sequence follows: TGTGCCAGCAGCCAGGACGCCACGCCATTTTCTGGGGCCAACGTCCTGACTTTC. It is translated as CASSQDATPFSGANVLTF.